The entry below gives a single T cell receptor (beta chain) sequence along with its context. The data were obtained in a study of blood T cell repertoires in COVID-19. Across the whole study: Collection of acute and convalescent COVID-19 samples took place in the United States, Italy and Spain.

Symptom resolution, clearance, or two negative PCRs marked the recovered donors of Cohort 3. With V trimmed by 0 bases and J by 8 bases, 15 bases remained unmatched. CDR1 is SGHNT and CDR2 is YYREEE in the germline V gene (reference sequence). The CDR3 spans 18 residues. The data were produced by immunoSEQ multiplex PCR, yet TCRdb's version contains in-frame clones alone and is incomplete. Here the sample spans 150,000 to 200,000 clones, approximately 85% being singletons. Sample: PBMCs or T cells enriched from blood (not recorded which). The receptor comes from a woman aged 30 to 39 who had recovered from COVID-19. The chain joins TRBV5-4 to TRBJ2-1; 9 bases match TRBD2. CDR3 in DNA: TGTGCCAGCAGCTTGGTAGGGCTAGCGGGGCTATCTTCGCATGAGCAGTTCTTC. Its translation is CASSLVGLAGLSSHEQFF.